This T cell receptor beta chain emerged from a study of blood T cell repertoires in COVID-19. Looking at the study overall: The United States, Italy and Spain provided the acute and convalescent COVID-19 samples. PBMCs, B-cell-depleted T cells, or T cells provided the cDNA or gDNA that made up the material.

Study processing details: Amplifying reference gene primers gave estimates of nucleated cell counts. The data were produced by immunoSEQ multiplex PCR, yet TCRdb's version contains in-frame clones alone and is incomplete. The V and J calls and the clone size are those of that table, but D and trimming were determined from the DNA. This table has about 270,000 clones, about 86% appearing once. The germline V gene has CDR1 SGDLS and CDR2 YYNGEE. V was cut by 0 bases and J by 2 bases, with 10 bases left in between. The CDR3 has 15 residues. Sequencing used peripheral blood. The TCR was taken from an older woman with active or convalescent COVID-19. J is TRBJ2-3 and V is TRBV9; D perhaps matches TRBD2 (7 bases). This CDR3 reads CASSVDAGATDTQYF. In nucleotides, the CDR3 is TGTGCCAGCAGCGTAGATGCGGGGGCCACAGATACGCAGTATTTT.